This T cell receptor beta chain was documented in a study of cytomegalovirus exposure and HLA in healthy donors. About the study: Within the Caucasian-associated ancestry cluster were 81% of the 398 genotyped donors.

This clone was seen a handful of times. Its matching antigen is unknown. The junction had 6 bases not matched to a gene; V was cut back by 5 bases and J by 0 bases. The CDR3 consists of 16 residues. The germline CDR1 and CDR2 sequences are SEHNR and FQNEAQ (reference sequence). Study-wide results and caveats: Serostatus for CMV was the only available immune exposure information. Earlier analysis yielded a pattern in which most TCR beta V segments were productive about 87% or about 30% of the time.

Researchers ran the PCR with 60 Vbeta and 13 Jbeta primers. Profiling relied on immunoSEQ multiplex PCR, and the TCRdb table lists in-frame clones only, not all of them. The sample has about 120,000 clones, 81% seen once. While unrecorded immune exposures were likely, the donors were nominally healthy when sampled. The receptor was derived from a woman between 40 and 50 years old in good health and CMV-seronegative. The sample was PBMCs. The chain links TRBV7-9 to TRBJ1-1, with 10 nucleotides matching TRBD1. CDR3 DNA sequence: TGTGCCAGCAGCACCCGACAGGGGGCAATGAACACTGAAGCTTTCTTT. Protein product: CASSTRQGAMNTEAFF.